Shown below are 30 T cell receptor beta chains from a single sample sequenced in a study of cytomegalovirus exposure and HLA in healthy donors. Primers for the PCR totalled 60 Vbeta and 13 Jbeta. Using immunoSEQ multiplex PCR, the repertoire was profiled, and TCRdb retains in-frame clones only, with some absent. This table has about 120,000 clones, over 70% appearing once. The specimen sequenced was PBMCs. These receptor sequences come from a woman between 18 and 30 years old in good health and CMV-seronegative.

The CDR3 DNA sequence: TGTGCCAGCAGTGGTCTAAAGGGGGAAGCTTTCTTT. Its protein product is CASSGLKGEAFF. The genes are TRBV6-5 and TRBJ1-1; D is perhaps TRBD1 (5 bases). CDR1 MNHEY and CDR2 SVGAGI come from the germline V gene. V was pared by 5 bases and J by 8 bases, with 12 bases between. This CDR3 is built from 12 residues.

This chain connects TRBV7-9 to TRBJ2-5; 8 bases match TRBD2. Germline V lookup: CDR1 SEHNR, CDR2 FQNEAQ (reference sequence). The CDR3 is 15 residues long. V shed 2 bases, J shed 2 bases, and the junction held 4 bases outside the gene matches. CDR3 bases: TGTGCCAGCAGCTTAAGACGGGGGGGTCAAGAGACCCAGTACTTC. Translating gives CASSLRRGGQETQYF.

The chain has TRBV7-9 and TRBJ1-1, with 7 bases matching TRBD1. V was clipped by 6 bases and J by 1 base; unmatched bases: 14. The CDR3 runs to 17 residues. Per the germline V gene, CDR1 is SEHNR and CDR2 is FQNEAQ (reference sequence). Here the CDR3 reads CASRIMFVRQGNTEAFF. The CDR3 bases are TGTGCCAGCAGAATAATGTTCGTGAGACAGGGGAACACTGAAGCTTTCTTT.

The chain combines TRBV27 with TRBJ2-1, with 9 bases that match TRBD1. CDR1 is MNHEY and CDR2 is SMNVEV in the germline V gene (reference sequence). The J segment lost 3 bases and the V segment lost 5 bases, leaving 8 bases of the junction unmatched. The CDR3 has 16 residues. The CDR3 nucleotides read TGTGCCAGCAGTCATTCCGGGACAGGGAGCTACAATGAGCAGTTCTTC. It encodes CASSHSGTGSYNEQFF.

This chain connects TRBV2 to TRBJ2-1, with 11 positions matching TRBD2. The CDR3 has 14 residues. The germline gives CDR1 SNHLY, CDR2 FYNNEI. V gave up 3 bases and J gave up 6 bases; unmatched junction bases: 1. The CDR3 protein is CASSDLAGGNEQFF. The CDR3 DNA follows: TGTGCCAGCAGTGACCTAGCGGGGGGCAATGAGCAGTTCTTC.

The chain has TRBV7-2 and TRBJ1-3, with D uncertain. The CDR3 length is 14 residues. Looked up from germline, CDR1 is SGHTA and CDR2 is FQGNSA. The V end lost 0 bases, the J end lost 0 bases, and 3 bases lay between the germline ends. CDR3 DNA: TGTGCCAGCAGCTTAGCCTTCTCTGGAAACACCATATATTTT. Translating gives CASSLAFSGNTIYF.

This rearrangement joins TRBV28 to TRBJ1-3, with 10 bases aligning to TRBD1. The germline V gene has CDR1 MDHEN and CDR2 SYDVKM. The trim removed 3 bases at V and 5 bases at J, leaving 7 bases unmatched. The CDR3 has 16 residues. CDR3 DNA sequence: TGTGCCAGCAGTTTGTCGACAGGGGGCGCTCGAAACACCATATATTTT. It codes for CASSLSTGGARNTIYF.

This clone has more than one count but fewer than ten. This sequence joins TRBV29-1 and TRBJ1-2, with no clear D. The germline CDR1 and CDR2 sequences are SQVTM and ANQGSEA. The CDR3 contains 15 residues. V lost 2 bases and J 2 bases, leaving 15 bases between the germline ends. The CDR3 here is CSVERVPGENYGYTF. As DNA, the CDR3 is TGCAGCGTTGAAAGAGTGCCAGGCGAAAACTATGGCTACACCTTC.

This clone was seen more than once but under ten times. The chain employs TRBV9 and TRBJ1-3; 8 positions match TRBD1. The germline CDR1 and CDR2 sequences are SGDLS and YYNGEE. CDR3 size: 19 residues. Trimming cost V 3 bases and J 0 bases; bases outside gene matches: 14. The CDR3: CASSEPLGTGGLSGNTIYF. DNA for the CDR3: TGTGCCAGCAGCGAGCCCCTCGGGACAGGTGGGCTCTCTGGAAACACCATATATTTT.

The rearrangement joins TRBV5-1 to TRBJ1-1, with 11 bases aligning to TRBD1. Trimming at V came to 2 bases and at J to 4 bases, leaving 7 bases not matched to a gene. CDR3 length: 16 residues. Per the germline V gene, CDR1 is SGHRS and CDR2 is YFSETQ. For the CDR3, the DNA is TGCGCCAGCAGCTTCGGACAGGGGGCCAGAATCACTGAAGCTTTCTTT. Translating gives CASSFGQGARITEAFF.

The chain recombines TRBV18 with TRBJ2-2, with D possibly TRBD2 on 5 matching bases. The CDR3 is made up of 15 amino acids. Looked up from germline, CDR1 is KGHSH and CDR2 is LQKENI. Between the trimmed V and J ends, which lost 2 bases and 6 bases, there was a span of 13 bases. The CDR3 is CASSPVGRTPGELFF. CDR3 sequence (DNA): TGTGCCAGCTCACCAGTCGGCAGGACTCCCGGGGAGCTGTTTTTT.

This clone occurred a few times. V usage is TRBV21-1 and J usage is TRBJ2-1; the table's D call of TRBD1 was not tested on the DNA. TRBV21-1 is a pseudogene. CDR3 length equals 15 residues. The CDR3 coding sequence is TGTGCCAGACGGACTCCGGACAGGGGGTGGCATGAGCAGTTCTTC. Its protein is CARRTPDRGWHEQFF.

This rearrangement joins TRBV5-1 to TRBJ1-1; D gene uncertain. Germline V gene lookup returns CDR1 SGHRS and CDR2 YFSETQ. The CDR3 consists of 16 residues. V dropped 1 base and J dropped 1 base, with 14 bases sitting between them. This chain's CDR3 is CASSLLTGPGNTEAFF. As DNA, the CDR3 is TGCGCCAGCAGCTTGTTAACCGGTCCGGGGAACACTGAAGCTTTCTTT. Combining the CDR3 with reference TRBV5-1 and TRBJ1-1 gives the whole variable domain KAGVTQTPRYLIKTRGQQVTLSCSPISGHRSVSWYQQTPGQGLQFLFEYFSETQRNKGNFPGRFSGRQFSNSRSEMNVSTLELGDSALYLCASSLLTGPGNTEAFFGQGTRLTVV.

The V and J genes are TRBV9 and TRBJ2-5; TRBD2 might be the D (5 bases). Per the germline V gene, CDR1 is SGDLS and CDR2 is YYNGEE. With 0 bases removed from V and 4 bases from J, the gap between germline ends came to 13 bases. This CDR3 comprises 15 residues. CDR3 sequence (DNA): TGTGCCAGCAGCGTAGCGGCAGAGGGTAGAGAGACCCAGTACTTC. Protein sequence: CASSVAAEGRETQYF. The complete variable domain, with remaining parts taken from reference TRBV9 and TRBJ2-5, reads DSGVTQTPKHLITATGQRVTLRCSPRSGDLSVYWYQQSLDQGLQFLIQYYNGEERAKGNILERFSAQQFPDLHSELNLSSLELGDSALYFCASSVAAEGRETQYFGPGTRLLVL.

V usage is TRBV11-2 and J usage is TRBJ2-2; unclear D gene. Germline V CDR1 and CDR2: SGHAT, FQNNGV. CDR3 length equals 11 residues. Trimming took off 6 bases at V and 9 bases at J, with 8 bases between the two ends. CDR3 nucleotides: TGTGCCAGCAGGAGATACCGGGAGCTGTTTTTT. Its translation is CASRRYRELFF.

The chain has TRBV18 and TRBJ1-5; 8 bases are a match to TRBD1. The CDR3 covers 16 residues. V was pared by 2 bases and J by 4 bases, with 7 bases of the junction left unmatched. Germline assignment: CDR1 KGHSH and CDR2 LQKENI. DNA for the CDR3: TGTGCCAGCTCACCAACTACAGGGGGAAGAAATCAGCCCCAGCATTTT. Translation gives CASSPTTGGRNQPQHF.

Concerning this clone itself: Compared with germline, one end of the junction differs, possibly owing to a read error. The V and J genes are TRBV5-1 and TRBJ2-7; D is undetermined. The CDR3 extends over 11 amino acids. Germline CDR1 reads SGHRS; CDR2 reads YFSETQ. The chain's CDR3 is CASGFHYEQYF. CDR3 DNA sequence: TGCGCCAGCGGCTTCCACTACGAGCAGTACTTC.

A single count supports this clone. The J gene is TRBJ1-5, the V gene TRBV11-2, with 7 bases aligning to TRBD1. The V segment lost 4 bases and the J segment 0 bases; nucleotides outside the gene matches: 6. Germline V gene lookup returns CDR1 SGHAT and CDR2 FQNNGV. This CDR3 spans 16 amino acids. CDR3 DNA: TGTGCCAGCAGCTCAGGGACAGCCTTTAGCAATCAGCCCCAGCATTTT. Protein sequence: CASSSGTAFSNQPQHF.

The table lists this clone with a count of one. CDR3 in amino acids: CATSRDSGTVRYQPQHF. As DNA, the CDR3 is TGTGCCACCAGCAGAGATTCCGGGACAGTCCGTTATCAGCCCCAGCATTTT. The V gene is TRBV15, the J gene TRBJ1-5, with 7 bases aligning to TRBD1. CDR1 LNHNV and CDR2 YYDKDF come from the germline V gene (reference sequence). This CDR3 has 17 amino acids. J was trimmed by 5 bases and V by 0 bases; bases with no gene match: 10.

The chain combines TRBV2 with TRBJ1-1, with D maybe TRBD1 (6 bases). Between the trimmed V and J ends, which lost 3 bases and 6 bases, there was a span of 20 bases. CDR3 length equals 16 residues. The germline CDR1 and CDR2 sequences are SNHLY and FYNNEI. The DNA of the CDR3 is TGTGCCAGCAGTGATGGGGGACACGGACGGACCCCTGAAGCTTTCTTT. Amino acids: CASSDGGHGRTPEAFF. Full variable domain (remainder filled in from reference TRBV2 and TRBJ1-1): EPEVTQTPSHQVTQMGQEVILRCVPISNHLYFYWYRQILGQKVEFLVSFYNNEISEKSEIFDDQFSVERPDGSNFTLKIRSTKLEDSAMYFCASSDGGHGRTPEAFFGQGTRLTVV.

Here the CDR3 reads CAISGIAEQYF. DNA for the CDR3: TGTGCCATCAGTGGAATTGCCGAGCAGTACTTC. The V call is TRBV10-3, the J call TRBJ2-5, with D unresolved. The J call may be mistaken, given a closer DNA end match to TRBJ2-7. This CDR3 region has 11 residues. From germline, CDR1 is ENHRY and CDR2 SYGVKD.

The chain carries TRBV14 and TRBJ1-1; D call uncertain. This CDR3 has 13 amino acids. V was cut by 1 base and J by 1 base, with 4 bases left in between. Germline V lookup: CDR1 SGHDN, CDR2 FVKESK. CDR3 amino acids: CASSQGGNTEAFF. For the CDR3, the DNA is TGTGCCAGCAGCCAAGGAGGGAACACTGAAGCTTTCTTT.

The chain combines TRBV6-1 with TRBJ2-3; D remains ambiguous. This CDR3 is built from 13 residues. CDR1 is MNHNS and CDR2 is SASEGT in the germline V gene. The V end lost 3 bases, the J end lost 2 bases, and 6 bases lay between the germline ends. CDR3 bases: TGTGCCAGCAGTGACTCGTTCACAGATACGCAGTATTTT. This sequence encodes CASSDSFTDTQYF.

This sequence joins TRBV19 and TRBJ1-2, with D uncertain. Germline CDR1 reads LNHDA; CDR2 reads SQIVND (reference sequence). The V end was cut by 3 bases, the J end by 6 bases, with 14 bases between. The CDR3 has 14 residues. The CDR3, as DNA: TGTGCCAGTAGTATCCCCCCAGGCCTTAATGGCTACACCTTC. It specifies CASSIPPGLNGYTF.

The chain has TRBV29-1 and TRBJ1-1; TRBD1 matches 10 bases. Unmatched junction bases numbered 5, after V lost 6 bases and J lost 7 bases. CDR3 length: 12 amino acids. CDR1 SQVTM and CDR2 ANQGSEA come from the germline V gene. The CDR3 DNA reads TGCAGCGTAGACAGGGGGCAAGTTGAAGCTTTCTTT. It encodes CSVDRGQVEAFF.

Only a few counts were recorded for this clone. The CDR3 DNA sequence: TGTGCCAGCAGCGTAGGTCGGTCCGGGGAGCTGTTTTTT. It translates to CASSVGRSGELFF. The V and J genes are TRBV9 and TRBJ2-2, with unresolved D. The germline CDR1 and CDR2 sequences are SGDLS and YYNGEE. V lost 0 bases to trimming and J lost 6 bases, with 6 bases between them. This CDR3 contains 13 residues.

The CDR3 region has the DNA TGTGCCAGCAGCCAGGATCCGGGACAGTCTAATGAAAAACTGTTTTTT. Translated, it gives CASSQDPGQSNEKLFF. The rearrangement links TRBV4-2 to TRBJ1-4, with 7 bases matching TRBD1. The V and J ends lost 3 bases and 3 bases, in that order; junction bases with no gene match: 7. Germline CDR1 is LGHNA and CDR2 is YNFKEQ. The CDR3 is 16 amino acids.

The chain links TRBV4-2 to TRBJ2-1; 9 positions match TRBD2. Germline CDR1 is LGHNA and CDR2 is YNFKEQ. The CDR3 contains 16 residues. After removal of 0 bases from V and 6 bases from J, the junction contained 6 bases not matched to a gene. The CDR3 DNA is TGTGCCAGCAGCCAAGATGGGGCGGGGGGGCCCAATGAGCAGTTCTTC. Its translation: CASSQDGAGGPNEQFF.

The chain joins TRBV7-9 to TRBJ2-7; the match to TRBD2 covers 13 bases. This CDR3 has 15 residues. Germline CDR1 reads SEHNR; CDR2 reads FQNEAQ (reference sequence). J gave up 4 bases and V 5 bases, and 5 bases lay outside the gene matches. CDR3 residues: CASSPGLAGVYEQYF. CDR3 nucleotide sequence: TGTGCCAGCAGCCCCGGACTAGCGGGAGTTTACGAGCAGTACTTC. The whole variable domain, filled in from reference TRBV7-9 and TRBJ2-7, reads DTGVSQNPRHKITKRGQNVTFRCDPISEHNRLYWYRQTLGQGPEFLTYFQNEAQLEKSRLLSDRFSAERPKGSFSTLEIQRTEQGDSAMYLCASSPGLAGVYEQYFGPGTRLTVT.

This clone was detected once. The rearrangement uses TRBV27 and TRBJ2-7; D perhaps matches TRBD2 (6 bases). CDR3 size: 16 residues. The V end was cut by 6 bases, the J end by 6 bases, with 24 bases between. Germline V lookup: CDR1 MNHEY, CDR2 SMNVEV (reference sequence). In nucleotides, the CDR3 is TGTGCCAGCAGATCTCCGAATCGAGCAGGAGGGCTCGAGCAGTACTTC. Its protein is CASRSPNRAGGLEQYF.